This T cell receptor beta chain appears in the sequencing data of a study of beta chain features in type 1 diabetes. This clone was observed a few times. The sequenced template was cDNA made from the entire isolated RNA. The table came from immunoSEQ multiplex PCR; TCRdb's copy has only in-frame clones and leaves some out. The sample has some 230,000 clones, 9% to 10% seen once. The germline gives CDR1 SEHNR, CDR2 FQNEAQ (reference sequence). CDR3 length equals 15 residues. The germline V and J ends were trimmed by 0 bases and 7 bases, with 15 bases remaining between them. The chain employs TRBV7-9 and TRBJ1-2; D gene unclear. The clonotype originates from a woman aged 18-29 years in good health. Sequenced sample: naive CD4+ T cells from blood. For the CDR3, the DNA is TGTGCCAGCAGCTTAGCCCCCTACGAGTCCTCTGGCTACACCTTC. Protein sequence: CASSLAPYESSGYTF. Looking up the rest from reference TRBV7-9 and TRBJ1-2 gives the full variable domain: DTGVSQNPRHKITKRGQNVTFRCDPISEHNRLYWYRQTLGQGPEFLTYFQNEAQLEKSRLLSDRFSAERPKGSFSTLEIQRTEQGDSAMYLCASSLAPYESSGYTFGSGTRLTVV.